The 12 T cell receptor beta chains below all came from one sample that was sequenced in a study of cytomegalovirus exposure and HLA in healthy donors. A multiplex PCR was run with 60 Vbeta primers and 13 Jbeta primers. Sequencing was performed with immunoSEQ multiplex PCR; in TCRdb, only in-frame clones are kept and a portion is missing. This sample has around 190,000 clones, with approximately 85% found just once. The source material was PBMCs. The receptors come from a woman aged 45 to 65 in good health and CMV-seronegative.

The chain recombines TRBV9 with TRBJ1-2; 9 bases match TRBD1. Germline loops: CDR1 SGDLS, CDR2 YYNGEE. Trimming took 3 bases from V and 6 from J; bases not matched to a gene: 9. The CDR3 runs 15 residues. CDR3 sequence reads: CASSAQGASSNGYTF. Here the CDR3 DNA reads TGTGCCAGCAGCGCACAGGGGGCTTCCTCCAATGGCTACACCTTC.

The DNA of the CDR3 is TGTGCCAGCAGCTTCCCTAGCGGGAAACCTAGCACAGATACGCAGTATTTT. Translation: CASSFPSGKPSTDTQYF. This rearrangement joins TRBV7-9 to TRBJ2-3; 9 positions agree with TRBD2. With 3 bases clipped from V and 0 bases from J, the junction kept 7 bases outside the gene matches. The CDR3 has 17 residues. Looked up from germline, CDR1 is SEHNR and CDR2 is FQNEAQ (reference sequence). Complete variable domain (other parts from reference TRBV7-9 and TRBJ2-3): DTGVSQNPRHKITKRGQNVTFRCDPISEHNRLYWYRQTLGQGPEFLTYFQNEAQLEKSRLLSDRFSAERPKGSFSTLEIQRTEQGDSAMYLCASSFPSGKPSTDTQYFGPGTRLTVL.

The chain links TRBV14 to TRBJ2-3; D may be TRBD2 (6 bases). The CDR3 runs to 16 residues. V was trimmed by 1 base and J by 1 base, leaving 12 bases between them. CDR1 SGHDN and CDR2 FVKESK come from the germline V gene. The CDR3 sequence: CASSQAGRGRTDTQYF. As DNA, the CDR3 is TGTGCCAGCAGCCAAGCGGGGCGGGGTCGCACAGATACGCAGTATTTT.

The V gene is TRBV4-1, the J gene TRBJ2-3; 8 bases map to TRBD1. This CDR3 has 17 residues. Germline CDR1 reads MGHRA; CDR2 reads YSYEKL. J was trimmed by 4 bases and V by 0 bases; bases with no gene match: 9. CDR3: CASSQDRGQGFADTQYF. The DNA for the CDR3 is TGCGCCAGCAGCCAAGATAGAGGACAGGGATTCGCAGATACGCAGTATTTT.

The gene calls are TRBV30 and TRBJ1-6, with 7 bases matching TRBD1. Germline CDR1 is GTSNPN and CDR2 is SVGIG (reference sequence). With 4 bases clipped from V and 0 bases from J, the junction kept 6 bases outside the gene matches. This CDR3 has 16 amino acids. CDR3 protein: CAWKQGGTSYNSPLHF. The DNA of the CDR3 is TGTGCCTGGAAGCAAGGGGGCACCTCCTATAATTCACCCCTCCACTTT.

The CDR3 sequence: CASWDRGRGTYGYTF. Written as DNA, the CDR3 is TGTGCCTCATGGGACAGGGGGCGGGGTACCTATGGCTACACCTTC. This rearrangement joins TRBV28 to TRBJ1-2, with TRBD1 matching over 12 bases. The CDR3 has 15 amino acids. Trimming removed 11 bases from V and 4 bases from J; junction bases left unmatched: 11. Germline CDR1 is MDHEN and CDR2 is SYDVKM.

This sequence joins TRBV27 and TRBJ1-1; D is unclear. The V gene's germline CDR1 is MNHEY and CDR2 SMNVEV (reference sequence). CDR3 length: 13 residues. The V end was cut by 6 bases, the J end by 2 bases, with 10 bases between. The DNA of the CDR3 is TGTGCCAGCAGGAATGATCTAAACACTGAAGCTTTCTTT. This sequence encodes CASRNDLNTEAFF.

CDR3 bases: TGTGCCAGCAGTTTATATGGGACAGGGTCGCGTGAGCAGTACTTC. This gives the protein CASSLYGTGSREQYF. The rearrangement uses TRBV28 and TRBJ2-7, with 9 bases identical to TRBD1. The CDR3 is made up of 15 amino acids. V shed 1 base, J shed 7 bases, and the junction held 8 bases outside the gene matches. Germline V gene lookup returns CDR1 MDHEN and CDR2 SYDVKM.

The chain has TRBV7-9 and TRBJ1-5; maybe TRBD1 (5 bases). Trimming cost V 5 bases and J 2 bases, with 10 bases left between them. The CDR3 length is 14 residues. Germline V gives CDR1 SEHNR, CDR2 FQNEAQ (reference sequence). In DNA form, the CDR3 reads TGTGCCAGCAGCGATATAGGGGGCAATCAGCCCCAGCATTTT. Amino acids: CASSDIGGNQPQHF.

Of note for this clone: The identical CDR3 is also encoded by other nucleotide sequences in the sample. This rearrangement joins TRBV6-5 to TRBJ1-3; a possible D gene is TRBD1 (6 bases). The CDR3 sequence is 15 residues long. CDR1 and CDR2 from the germline V gene are MNHEY and SVGAGI. Trimming stripped 6 bases from V and 1 base from J, with 13 bases between. The CDR3 coding sequence is TGTGCCAGCAGAGGGGGGGACAAGTCTGGAAACACCATATATTTT. Translating it yields CASRGGDKSGNTIYF.

The chain joins TRBV5-1 to TRBJ2-3; D remains ambiguous. The CDR3 sequence is 13 residues long. The germline V gene has CDR1 SGHRS and CDR2 YFSETQ. V lost 0 bases to trimming and J lost 4 bases, with 6 bases between them. In DNA, the CDR3 is TGCGCCAGCAGCTTGGGGCCCCCAGATACGCAGTATTTT. Translation gives CASSLGPPDTQYF. Full variable domain (missing parts from reference TRBV5-1 and TRBJ2-3): KAGVTQTPRYLIKTRGQQVTLSCSPISGHRSVSWYQQTPGQGLQFLFEYFSETQRNKGNFPGRFSGRQFSNSRSEMNVSTLELGDSALYLCASSLGPPDTQYFGPGTRLTVL.

The chain recombines TRBV6-5 with TRBJ1-2; TRBD1 might be the D (6 bases). Germline CDR1 MNHEY, CDR2 SVGAGI. V gave up 2 bases and J gave up 0 bases, with 7 bases separating them. The length of the CDR3 is 14 residues. The chain's CDR3 is CASSYPGANYGYTF. As DNA, the CDR3 is TGTGCCAGCAGTTACCCAGGGGCTAACTATGGCTACACCTTC.